This TCR beta chain was found in a study of T cells in Graves' hyperthyroidism and ophthalmopathy. Study-level points and caveats: The blood repertoire included most of the expanded thyroid clonotypes above 0.001. The model anticipated ophthalmopathy a median approximately six months pre-onset.

Germline V CDR1 and CDR2: MNHEY, SMNVEV (reference sequence). The CDR3 has 17 residues. The junction had 17 bases not matched to a gene; V was cut back by 5 bases and J by 5 bases. RNA transcripts served as the template for amplifying TCR beta CDR3 regions. The HTBI primer set served for first-round RT-PCR of the TCR CDR3. One entry per CDR3 protein, called by TCRdb with MiXCR from the multiplex PCR reads. The sample includes fewer than 350,000 distinct CDR3 sequences, 18% of them seen just once. Disease duration under 2 months; hyperthyroidism patients were aged 18 to 65. PBMCs were collected from a roughly 9.7 ml volume of fresh peripheral blood. This clonotype was counted ten times or more. Its antigen is as yet unknown.

This sequence originates from a woman aged 45 to 65 with Graves' hyperthyroidism. The V and J genes are TRBV27 and TRBJ1-1, with 7 bases aligning to TRBD1. The sequenced material came from blood. This CDR3 is CASSRRREGRGGTEAFF. The CDR3 bases are TGTGCCAGCAGTCGCCGCCGGGAGGGCAGGGGGGGTACTGAAGCTTTCTTT.